This T cell receptor beta chain was identified during a study of blood T cells in healthy people across ages. Turning to this clonotype: The antigen is undetermined.

The CDR3 length is 16 residues. CDR1 is SNHLY and CDR2 is FYNNEI in the germline V gene. The V segment lost 6 bases and the J segment 3 bases; nucleotides outside the gene matches: 11. Investigators took about 9.4 milliliters of peripheral blood from every donor. Researchers isolated at least 7 million PBMCs per sample. Study conclusions and caveats: Shifts in expanded clonotypes may have been confounded by donor CMV status, which was unknown. As naive T cell percentage varied, TCR beta diversity correlated strongly with it.

Through a sample-barcoded 5' primer and a J-beta primer mix, a second PCR was run for roughly 7 to 11 cycles. One entry per CDR3 protein results from TCRdb running MiXCR on the 5' RACE reads. The table shows some 1.8 million distinct CDR3 sequences, with roughly two fifths occurring only once. This clonotype originated in a human donor in good health. The J gene is TRBJ2-7, the V gene TRBV2; the match to TRBD1 covers 10 bases. Sequenced sample: blood. CDR3 amino acids: CASSTDQGQGIYEQYF. The CDR3 coding sequence is TGTGCCAGCAGCACCGATCAGGGACAGGGGATCTACGAGCAGTACTTC.